These 23 T cell receptor beta chains were sequenced from one sample in a study of CDR3 diversity in severe acne. Each CDR3 protein gets one entry after TCRdb re-called the PCR reads with MiXCR. The data hold about 97,000 distinct CDR3 sequences, with around 53% observed a single time. The sequenced sample consisted of blood. The receptors derive from a male donor with acne.

The chain recombines TRBV6-4 with TRBJ1-2; weak D call: TRBD1 (6 bases). V was shortened by 3 bases and J by 4 bases, with 12 bases between the two germline ends. This CDR3 has 14 residues. The germline V gene has CDR1 MRHNA and CDR2 SNTAGT. The CDR3 is CASSESGEGYGYTF. The CDR3 region has the DNA TGTGCCAGCAGTGAGTCAGGGGAAGGCTATGGCTACACCTTC.

The chain recombines TRBV3-1 with TRBJ2-2; 11 bases fit TRBD2. The germline gives CDR1 LGHDT, CDR2 YNNKEL (reference sequence). The ends lost 0 bases at V and 4 bases at J; junction bases unmatched: 7. This CDR3 comprises 18 residues. The CDR3 DNA follows: TGTGCCAGCAGCCAAGATCTGCTAGCGGGGGGAGGCACCGGGGAGCTGTTTTTT. Protein: CASSQDLLAGGGTGELFF.

V gene TRBV2 combines with J gene TRBJ2-3; 10 positions match TRBD2. Losses at the gene ends were 7 bases for V and 4 bases for J; bases not matched to a gene: 11. Germline-derived CDR1 and CDR2 are SNHLY and FYNNEI. The CDR3 has 16 amino acids. The CDR3 sequence is CASTGAGGPVADTQYF. The CDR3 DNA reads TGTGCCAGCACCGGAGCGGGAGGGCCCGTCGCAGATACGCAGTATTTT.

With respect to this clonotype: The conserved phenylalanine or tryptophan normally closing the CDR3 is absent here, so this likely arose from a read error. The chain recombines TRBV27 with TRBJ2-7, with TRBD1 identical over 9 bases. V lost 9 bases, J lost 3 bases, and 9 bases stayed unmatched. The CDR3 spans 14 residues. The V gene's germline CDR1 is MNHEY and CDR2 SMNVEV (reference sequence). This chain's CDR3 is CASAPGQGVYEQYS. The CDR3 nucleotides are TGTGCCAGTGCACCGGGACAGGGTGTCTACGAGCAGTACTCC.

This clonotype appeared once. One junction end disagrees with the germline gene, perhaps due to a read error. V and J are TRBV7-9 and TRBJ2-3, with D maybe TRBD2 (5 bases). Germline CDR1 reads SEHNR; CDR2 reads FQNEAQ (reference sequence). This CDR3 has 15 amino acids. The CDR3 bases are TGTGCCCGCAGCTTAGGAGGCGCCAGCACAGATACGCAGTATTTT. Protein product: CARSLGGASTDTQYF.

This chain links TRBV4-3 with TRBJ2-7, with TRBD1 as a possible D gene (5 bases). CDR1 is LGHNA and CDR2 is YSLEER in the germline V gene. This CDR3 comprises 13 residues. In DNA, the CDR3 is TGCGCCAGCAGCCTACAGGTGGCCTACGAGCAGTACGTG. Translated: CASSLQVAYEQYV.

In the case of this clonotype: A much bigger clone sits one base away, suggesting this may be a read error. The chain uses TRBV12-3 or TRBV12-4 and TRBJ2-5, with D perhaps matching TRBD1 (6 bases). The CDR3 covers 14 residues. The V end was cut by 5 bases, the J end by 9 bases, with 19 bases between. The CDR3 is CASSPTGLKGAQYF. The CDR3 coding sequence is TGTGCCAGCAGTCCCACAGGGTTGAAAGGGGCCCAGTACTTC.

This clonotype was observed a few times. A much larger clone differs from this one at a single base, so this may be a read error. The rearrangement joins TRBV5-5 to TRBJ2-7; D is unclear. The CDR3 consists of 13 residues. Trimming shortened V by 3 bases and J by 6 bases, and 13 bases separated the two germline ends. Germline V gives CDR1 SGHKS, CDR2 YYEKEE (reference sequence). This chain's CDR3 is CASSSPGRIEQYV. The CDR3 DNA reads as TGTGCCAGCAGCTCCCCCGGACGTATCGAGCAGTACGTC.

This clonotype was seen only once. V and J are TRBV9 and TRBJ1-4; no clear D gene. V lost 0 bases and J 7 bases, leaving 7 bases between the germline ends. The germline V gene encodes CDR1 SGDLS and CDR2 YYNGEE. The CDR3 has 13 amino acids. CDR3 region: CASSVAGGEKLFF. CDR3 DNA sequence: TGTGCCAGCAGCGTAGCGGGAGGTGAAAAACTGTTTTTT. Based on the CDR3 plus reference TRBV9 and TRBJ1-4, the full variable domain is DSGVTQTPKHLITATGQRVTLRCSPRSGDLSVYWYQQSLDQGLQFLIQYYNGEERAKGNILERFSAQQFPDLHSELNLSSLELGDSALYFCASSVAGGEKLFFGSGTQLSVL.

V gene TRBV20-1 combines with J gene TRBJ2-7, with D maybe TRBD2 (5 bases). There are 14 residues in the CDR3. Deletions cut 7 bases from V and 0 bases from J, with 16 bases between. Germline values: CDR1 DFQATT, CDR2 SNEGSKA (reference sequence). CDR3 sequence reads: CSVASRRSSYEQYF. The CDR3 DNA sequence: TGCAGTGTAGCTAGCCGAAGGAGCTCCTACGAGCAGTACTTC.

This clonotype has a count of ten or more. The chain uses TRBV4-1 and TRBJ2-7, with D possibly matching TRBD2 (7 bases). From germline, CDR1 is MGHRA and CDR2 YSYEKL. With 0 bases removed from V and 2 bases from J, the gap between germline ends came to 11 bases. The CDR3 length is 15 residues. In DNA form, the CDR3 reads TGCGCCAGCAGCCAAGATCTCGGGGGGCCCTACGAGCAGTACTTC. It codes for CASSQDLGGPYEQYF.

Comment on this clonotype: This may arise from a read error, as a much more abundant clone is one base away. The V call is TRBV9, the J call TRBJ1-2; D is unclear. Trimming left V 4 bases short and J 7 bases short, with 17 bases between. Germline lookup yields CDR1 SGDLS and CDR2 YYNGEE. This CDR3 has 14 amino acids. The CDR3 spells CASSRGGEDFGYTF. CDR3 nucleotide sequence: TGTGCCAGCAGCCGTGGCGGTGAGGACTTTGGCTACACCTTC.

The chain joins TRBV7-2 to TRBJ2-7; D ambiguous. The CDR3 is 17 amino acids. Trimming took off 5 bases at V and 3 bases at J, with 23 bases between the two ends. The germline V gene has CDR1 SGHTA and CDR2 FQGNSA. The CDR3 is CASSPSSLDPTNYEQYF. CDR3 coding DNA: TGTGCCAGCAGCCCCAGCAGTTTAGATCCGACAAACTACGAGCAGTACTTC.

Comments on this clonotype: This CDR3 is missing its conserved last phenylalanine or tryptophan, likely due to a read error. The DNA is left out, because the CDR3 cannot be placed on it with certainty; the CDR3 is given as TCRdb lists it. The gene calls are TRBV2 and TRBJ1-5. Per the germline V gene, CDR1 is SNHLY and CDR2 is FYNNEI. With termini counted, the CDR3 has 12 amino acids. CDR3: CASSVEGQPQHL.

This chain uses TRBV20-1 with TRBJ2-5; 10 bases match TRBD2. The tail of the sequence fits TRBJ2-7 better, so the J call may be wrong. The CDR3 runs to 14 residues. CDR1 and CDR2 (germline): DFQATT, SNEGSKA (reference sequence). In DNA form, the CDR3 reads TGCAGTGCTAGAGGGACTAGCGGCTCCTACGAGCAGTACTTC. Protein sequence: CSARGTSGSYEQYF.

In this sample, this clonotype turned up a few times. The chain combines TRBV19 with TRBJ2-2, with 9 bases fitting TRBD2. V lost 10 bases to trimming and J lost 1 base; unmatched junction nucleotides: 10. The germline V gene has CDR1 LNHDA and CDR2 SQIVND (reference sequence). CDR3 length: 16 residues. The CDR3 DNA reads as TGTGCCACCCATCCGCTTAGCGGGAGGAACACCGGGGAGCTGTTTTTT. Protein product: CATHPLSGRNTGELFF.

Turning to this clonotype: A much larger clonotype is one base distant, so this may be a read error. Since the CDR3 does not end with the conserved phenylalanine or tryptophan, this likely comes from a read error. The V call is TRBV2, the J call TRBJ2-7, with 7 nucleotides matching TRBD1. J gave up 0 bases and V 5 bases, and 13 bases lay outside the gene matches. The CDR3 extends over 17 amino acids. Germline V gene data show CDR1 as SNHLY and CDR2 as FYNNEI. CDR3 bases: TGTGCCAGCAGTCCCGGAGGAGCAGGGGGATACTCCTACGAGCAGTACCTC. Protein: CASSPGGAGGYSYEQYL.

V usage is TRBV20-1 and J usage is TRBJ2-7, with 14 bases fitting TRBD2. The V segment lost 6 bases and the J segment 4 bases; nucleotides outside the gene matches: 17. CDR1 is DFQATT and CDR2 is SNEGSKA in the germline V gene (reference sequence). CDR3 length: 18 residues. This chain's CDR3 is CSAKGLAGAGGGLYEQYF. The DNA of the CDR3 is TGCAGTGCCAAGGGACTAGCGGGAGCGGGCGGGGGCTTATACGAGCAGTACTTC.

The chain links TRBV19 to TRBJ1-2; TRBD1 might be the D (5 bases). Germline-derived CDR1 and CDR2 are LNHDA and SQIVND (reference sequence). V was shortened by 5 bases and J by 4 bases, with 17 bases between the two germline ends. This CDR3 region has 15 residues. The DNA of the CDR3 is TGTGCCAGTAGTGACCAGGGCTACCTCCTCTATGGCTACACCTTC. It specifies CASSDQGYLLYGYTF.

Concerning this clonotype itself: This may be a read error: a much more frequent sequence differs by one nucleotide. The rearrangement uses TRBV6-1 and TRBJ2-5; no definite D call. This CDR3 is built from 13 residues. Germline V CDR1 and CDR2: MNHNS, SASEGT. Deletions cut 6 bases from V and 11 bases from J, with 19 bases between. CDR3 loop: CASRRNPYNEQYF. For the CDR3, the DNA is TGTGCCAGCAGACGTAATCCCTACAATGAGCAGTACTTC.

The table lists this clonotype with a count of one. The rearrangement joins TRBV6-1 to TRBJ2-7; 8 bases line up with TRBD1. Losses at the gene ends were 6 bases for V and 4 bases for J; bases not matched to a gene: 11. This CDR3 has 15 amino acids. From germline, CDR1 is MNHNS and CDR2 SASEGT. The CDR3 region is CASRSPAGGRYEQYF. In nucleotides, the CDR3 is TGTGCCAGCAGGAGTCCCGCAGGGGGCAGGTACGAGCAGTACTTC.

This chain links TRBV19 with TRBJ2-2, with 9 bases fitting TRBD1. In germline, CDR1 is LNHDA, CDR2 SQIVND (reference sequence). Trimming took 3 bases from V and 6 from J; bases not matched to a gene: 11. CDR3 length: 17 residues. For the CDR3, the DNA is TGTGCCAGTAGTATCGTGGGACAGGGCGATCTTCCCGGGGAGCTGTTTTTT. Translation: CASSIVGQGDLPGELFF. The full variable domain, its missing parts supplied by reference TRBV19 and TRBJ2-2, is DGGITQSPKYLFRKEGQNVTLSCEQNLNHDAMYWYRQDPGQGLRLIYYSQIVNDFQKGDIAEGYSVSREKKESFPLTVTSAQKNPTAFYLCASSIVGQGDLPGELFFGEGSRLTVL.

The chain links TRBV12-3 or TRBV12-4 to TRBJ2-5, with D possibly being TRBD1 (6 bases). V lost 3 bases to trimming and J lost 1 base, with 18 bases between them. The length of the CDR3 is 17 residues. This CDR3 reads CASSFVWSGVPQETQYF. CDR3 coding DNA: TGTGCCAGCAGTTTCGTCTGGTCAGGGGTCCCCCAAGAGACCCAGTACTTC.